This T cell receptor (beta chain) was sequenced during a study of Graves' ophthalmopathy and Graves' hyperthyroidism. A note on this clonotype: This sequence may be a read error, since a much larger clone differs from it by one base.

Amplification from RNA transcripts yielded the TCR beta CDR3 regions. Amplification began with first-round RT-PCR using HTBI primers, then second-round multiplex PCR was performed. In TCRdb, the multiplex PCR reads were re-called with MiXCR into one record per CDR3 protein. The sample records about 740,000 distinct CDR3 sequences, roughly two fifths being singletons. With a duration under 3 months, ophthalmopathy in the donors showed moderate-to-severe activity, CAS ≥3 and NOSPECS ≥4. Serum thyroxine and TRAb, along with clinical symptoms, thyroid ultrasound and orbital computed tomography, were what diagnosis relied on. The CDR3 sequence is 13 residues long. V gave up 7 bases and J gave up 1 base, with 14 bases separating them. Looked up from germline, CDR1 is SQVTM and CDR2 is ANQGSEA.

The chain has TRBV29-1 and TRBJ2-7, with a tentative D call TRBD2 (6 bases). The TCR was taken from an adult man with Graves' ophthalmopathy. Material for sequencing was peripheral blood. CDR3 protein: CSAGSGGSYEQYF. The CDR3 DNA sequence: TGCAGCGCCGGCTCAGGAGGGTCCTACGAGCAGTACTTC.